Listed below are T cell receptor beta chains from one sample, sequenced in a study of blood T cells in healthy people across ages. TCRdb ran MiXCR on the 5' RACE reads and lists one entry per CDR3 protein. The table has about 830,000 distinct CDR3 sequences, 62% seen once; the top ten hold approximately 30%. The specimen was blood. The source is a man younger than 45 in good health. Both conserved end residues are part of each CDR3. The D gene is left open where the match is weak. Clone size is shown for a subset of rows, as once, few, many or a class of expanded clone.

clone_size: .
j_call: TRBJ2-1
d_call: .
v_call: TRBV7-9
cdr3_length: 15
cdr3_nt: TGTGCCAGCAGTTCGCATGGAAGCTCCTACAATGAGCAGTTCTTC
cdr3_aa: CASSSHGSSYNEQFF

clone_size: .
j_call: TRBJ2-7
d_call: .
v_call: TRBV2
cdr3_length: 15
cdr3_nt: TGTGCCAGCAGGATGGGCCTGGCTAGCTCCTACGAGCAGTACTTC
cdr3_aa: CASRMGLASSYEQYF

clone_size: .
j_call: TRBJ2-1
d_call: .
v_call: TRBV20-1
cdr3_length: 14
cdr3_nt: TGCAGTGCTAGAGATGGCACCTCCTACAATGAGCAGTTCTTC
cdr3_aa: CSARDGTSYNEQFF

clone_size: few
j_call: TRBJ2-3
d_call: .
v_call: TRBV20-1
cdr3_length: 14
cdr3_nt: TGCAGTGCTAGGGCGGCTAGCGGCACAGATACGCAGTATTTT
cdr3_aa: CSARAASGTDTQYF

clone_size: few
j_call: TRBJ2-5
d_call: TRBD2
v_call: TRBV20-1
cdr3_length: 18
cdr3_nt: TGCAGTGCTATTCCAGCGGGGGGGATGTTAGGGTACCAAGAGACCCAGTACTTC
cdr3_aa: CSAIPAGGMLGYQETQYF

clone_size: .
j_call: TRBJ1-2
d_call: TRBD1
v_call: TRBV4-1
cdr3_length: 13
cdr3_nt: TGCGCCAGCAGCCAAGTACAACCAGGGGGTTACACCTTC
cdr3_aa: CASSQVQPGGYTF

clone_size: .
j_call: TRBJ2-7
d_call: .
v_call: TRBV28
cdr3_length: 13
cdr3_nt: TGTGCCACCCGGGGAAGGGGTACCCACGAGCAGTACTTC
cdr3_aa: CATRGRGTHEQYF

clone_size: .
j_call: TRBJ2-3
d_call: TRBD2
v_call: TRBV20-1
cdr3_length: 15
cdr3_nt: TGCAGTGCTAGGCGAGTTGGCGGGGGGTCAGATACGCAGTATTTT
cdr3_aa: CSARRVGGGSDTQYF

clone_size: .
j_call: TRBJ2-2
d_call: .
v_call: TRBV7-2
cdr3_length: 14
cdr3_nt: TGTGCCAGTTCCTCGCCAGTGAACACCGGGGAGCTGTTTTTT
cdr3_aa: CASSSPVNTGELFF

clone_size: .
j_call: TRBJ2-1
d_call: TRBD2
v_call: TRBV7-2
cdr3_length: 19
cdr3_nt: TGTGCCAGCAGCCGAGGGACTAGCGGGGGGATCGACCCACAATATGAGCAGTTCTTC
cdr3_aa: CASSRGTSGGIDPQYEQFF

clone_size: once
j_call: TRBJ2-7
d_call: TRBD1
v_call: TRBV3-1
cdr3_length: 15
cdr3_nt: TGTGCCAGCAGCTCATGGGGCAGGGGGAACCACGAGCAGTACTTC
cdr3_aa: CASSSWGRGNHEQYF

clone_size: .
j_call: TRBJ2-7
d_call: TRBD1
v_call: TRBV7-2
cdr3_length: 14
cdr3_nt: TGTGCCAGCAGCAACAGACAGGGTTCCTATGAGCAGTACTTC
cdr3_aa: CASSNRQGSYEQYF

clone_size: few
j_call: TRBJ1-2
d_call: TRBD1
v_call: TRBV20-1
cdr3_length: 13
cdr3_nt: TGCAGTGCTCAACAGGGGAGCGACTATGGCTACACCTTC
cdr3_aa: CSAQQGSDYGYTF

clone_size: once
j_call: TRBJ2-4
d_call: .
v_call: TRBV6-6
cdr3_length: 12
cdr3_nt: TGTGCCAGCAGACAGGAAGCGTGGGAGCAGTACTTC
cdr3_aa: CASRQEAWEQYF

clone_size: .
j_call: TRBJ1-1
d_call: TRBD1
v_call: TRBV7-9
cdr3_length: 15
cdr3_nt: TGTGCCAGCAGCTTAGGCACAGGGGGGAACACTGAAGCTTTCTTT
cdr3_aa: CASSLGTGGNTEAFF

clone_size: .
j_call: TRBJ2-1
d_call: TRBD2
v_call: TRBV20-1
cdr3_length: 16
cdr3_nt: TGCAGTGCTAGTGGGGGCACTAGCGGGGTTAACAATGAGCAGTTCTTC
cdr3_aa: CSASGGTSGVNNEQFF

clone_size: few
j_call: TRBJ2-3
d_call: TRBD2
v_call: TRBV7-2
cdr3_length: 18
cdr3_nt: TGTGCCAGCAGCCCCGGGACTAGCGGGGGCCAGGAGACAGATACGCAGTATTTT
cdr3_aa: CASSPGTSGGQETDTQYF